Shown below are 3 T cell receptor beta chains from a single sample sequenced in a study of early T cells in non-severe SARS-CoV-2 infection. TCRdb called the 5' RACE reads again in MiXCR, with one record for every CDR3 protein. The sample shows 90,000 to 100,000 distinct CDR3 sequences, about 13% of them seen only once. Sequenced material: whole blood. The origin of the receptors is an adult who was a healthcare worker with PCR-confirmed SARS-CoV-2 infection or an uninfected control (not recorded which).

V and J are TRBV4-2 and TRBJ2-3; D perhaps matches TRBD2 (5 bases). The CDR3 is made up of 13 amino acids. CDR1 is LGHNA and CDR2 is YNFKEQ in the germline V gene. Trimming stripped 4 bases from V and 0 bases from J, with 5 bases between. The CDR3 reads CASSRGSTDTQYF. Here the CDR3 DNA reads TGTGCCAGCAGCCGAGGGAGCACAGATACGCAGTATTTT.

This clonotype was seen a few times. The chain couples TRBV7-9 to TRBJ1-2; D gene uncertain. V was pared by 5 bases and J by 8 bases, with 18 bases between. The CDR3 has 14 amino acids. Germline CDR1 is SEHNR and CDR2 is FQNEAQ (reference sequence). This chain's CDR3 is CASSPRRREGGYTF. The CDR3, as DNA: TGTGCCAGCAGCCCCCGGCGGCGCGAGGGCGGCTACACCTTC.

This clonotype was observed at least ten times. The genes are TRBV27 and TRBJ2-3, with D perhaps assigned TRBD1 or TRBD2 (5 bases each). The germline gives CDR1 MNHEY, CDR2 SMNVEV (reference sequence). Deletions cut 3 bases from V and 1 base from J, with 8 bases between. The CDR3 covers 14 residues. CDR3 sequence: CASSLRGRTDTQYF. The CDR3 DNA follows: TGTGCCAGCAGTTTGAGGGGCCGCACAGATACGCAGTATTTT.